The T cell receptor (beta chain) under discussion was sequenced for a study of CD8+CD57+ T cells in acquired aplastic anemia. Genomic DNA constituted the template upon which TCR beta VDJ and CDR3 profiling was performed. TCRdb redid the calling of the reads with MiXCR, one entry per CDR3 protein. The table records 180,000 or so distinct CDR3 sequences, about 47% of them present only once. Concerning this clonotype: Antigen: not known.

Findings and caveats of the study: Patients and controls shared nearly 30 CD8+ CDR3 sequences, highly expressed in patients.

The clonotype was recovered from a human donor in good health. The sequenced sample consisted of sorted CD4+, CD8+, or CD8+CD57+ T cells (not recorded which) from PBMCs.

The CDR3 region is CSARDRVLKGPSTEAFF. The CDR3 DNA reads as TGCAGTGCTAGAGATCGAGTACTTAAGGGGCCATCTACTGAAGCTTTCTTT. The V and J genes are TRBV20-1 and TRBJ1-1; D might be TRBD1 (5 bases). Germline assignment: CDR1 DFQATT and CDR2 SNEGSKA (reference sequence). This CDR3 comprises 17 residues. V lost 0 bases and J 5 bases, leaving 22 bases between the germline ends.